Detailed here is one T cell receptor (beta chain). The same CDR3 arises from other DNA sequences in this sample as well. As for treatment: oral pan-JAK inhibitor, 5-10 mg twice daily. Sorting of PBMCs yielded the CD4+ and CD8+ T cells. The sample comes from a study of CD8+ T cells in alopecia areata. After isolation, RNA underwent reverse transcription to generate cDNA as the sequencing template. Clones were sequenced by immunoSEQ multiplex PCR, and TCRdb holds only the in-frame ones, with some missing. The sample lists approximately 280,000 clones; roughly 64% were seen once. This CDR3 spans 13 amino acids. Germline V CDR1 and CDR2: SQVTM, ANQGSEA. The ends were cut back, 1 base at V and 0 bases at J, with 1 base in the middle.

The chain recombines TRBV29-1 with TRBJ2-6; D gene ambiguous. The sequence was collected from a human donor with alopecia areata. The source was CD4+ T cells sorted from blood, collected at week 24, from a patient treated with tofacitinib. CDR3 amino acids: CSVEGSGANVLTF. As DNA, the CDR3 is TGCAGCGTTGAAGGCTCTGGGGCCAACGTCCTGACTTTC.